These T cell receptor beta chains were read from a single sample in a study of blood T cell repertoires in COVID-19. TCRdb's table, derived via immunoSEQ multiplex PCR, lists solely in-frame clones and lacks some. The sample holds roughly 120,000 clones, more than 80% seen once. The sequenced sample was peripheral blood. Receptor source: a woman at least 80 years old with COVID-19, enrolled during active disease. CDR3s include the opening cysteine and the closing phenylalanine or tryptophan. A D gene is named only where the DNA matches it firmly. Size is omitted from some rows. Given values are once, few, many or a class for expanded clones.

abundance	v_gene	j_gene	d_gene	CDR3nt	CDR3aa
.	TRBV24-1	TRBJ2-1	TRBD2	TGTGCCACCAGTGATTTTATCGGGACTAGCGGACTTTTTGAGCAGTTCTTC	CATSDFIGTSGLFEQFF
.	TRBV29-1	TRBJ1-1	TRBD1	TGCAGCTTTCGGACAGGGATCATGAACACTGAAGCTTTCTTT	CSFRTGIMNTEAFF
.	TRBV4-1	TRBJ2-3	TRBD1	TGCGCCAGCAGCCAACCGGGACAGGGTTCACTTACGCAGTATTTT	CASSQPGQGSLTQYF
.	TRBV7-2	TRBJ2-1	TRBD1	TGTGCCAGTTCAGAGGGGGCGTATACCTACAATGAGCAGTTCTTC	CASSEGAYTYNEQFF
.	TRBV6-2/TRBV6-3	TRBJ1-4	.	TGTGCCAGCAGTGACCCCCGAGGAAATGAAAAACTGTTTTTT	CASSDPRGNEKLFF
.	TRBV6-5	TRBJ2-7	TRBD1	TGTGCCAGCAGTTCTCCCGGGACAGGGATGTGGCAGTACTTC	CASSSPGTGMWQYF
.	TRBV6-5	TRBJ2-7	.	TGTGCCAGCAGCAGTCGACAGGACGAGCAGTACTTC	CASSSRQDEQYF
.	TRBV5-8	TRBJ2-6	.	TGTGCCAGCAGCTTGTGGGCAGGGTTTACTGGGGCCAACGTCCTGACTTTC	CASSLWAGFTGANVLTF
.	TRBV11-3	TRBJ2-2	.	TGTGCCAGCAGCAAAGAGGTGGGAGTGACCGGGGAGCTGTTTTTT	CASSKEVGVTGELFF
.	TRBV18	TRBJ2-2	TRBD2	TGTGCCAGCTCACCAGGGGCTAGCGGGAACACCGGGGAGCTGTTTTTT	CASSPGASGNTGELFF
.	TRBV28	TRBJ1-6	.	TGTGCCAGCAGAGATAAGGAGGGGACGTCCTATAATTCACCCCTCCACTTT	CASRDKEGTSYNSPLHF
.	TRBV25-1	TRBJ2-7	TRBD1	TGTGCCAGCAGTGAAGGAGGGACAGGGGCATTCTACGAGCAGTACTTC	CASSEGGTGAFYEQYF
.	TRBV28	TRBJ2-7	TRBD2	TGTGCCAGCAGTCATTCCGTACTAGCGGGAGCTTCCTACGAGCAGTACTTC	CASSHSVLAGASYEQYF
.	TRBV7-9	TRBJ2-3	TRBD2	TGTGCCAGCAGCTTACCACTAGCGGGAGACACAGATACGCAGTATTTT	CASSLPLAGDTDTQYF
.	TRBV27	TRBJ2-5	.	TGTGCCAGCAGTTCACATCTTTTTTTGGAGACCCAGTACTTC	CASSSHLFLETQYF
.	TRBV2	TRBJ2-7	.	TGTGCCAGCATCTACACTCCATGGACACACAGCTCCTACGAGCAGTACTTC	CASIYTPWTHSSYEQYF
.	TRBV18	TRBJ2-5	.	TGTGCCAGCTCGCGGACGGGACAAGAGACCCAGTACTTC	CASSRTGQETQYF
few	TRBV9	TRBJ1-1	TRBD1	TGTGCCAGCAGCGTAGATCACAGGGGGAACACTGAAGCTTTCTTT	CASSVDHRGNTEAFF
once	TRBV15	TRBJ1-5	TRBD1	TGTGCCACCAGTAGAACTAGGGACAGGGTAGGTACGGCCAATCAGCCCCAGCATTTT	CATSRTRDRVGTANQPQHF
.	TRBV24-1	TRBJ2-3	TRBD1	TGTGCCACCAGTGCAACCGGGACAGGGATCCTCACAGATACGCAGTATTTT	CATSATGTGILTDTQYF
.	TRBV4-2	TRBJ2-5	TRBD2	TGTGCCAGCAGCCCGTTTCCTAGCGGGAGCGAGACCCAGTACTTC	CASSPFPSGSETQYF
.	TRBV2	TRBJ1-2	.	TGTGCCAGCAGTATTGACAGCTATGGCTACACCTTC	CASSIDSYGYTF
.	TRBV6-5	TRBJ2-1	TRBD1	TGTGCCAGCAGCCTCCGGACAGGGATCTACAATGAGCAGTTCTTC	CASSLRTGIYNEQFF
.	TRBV27	TRBJ1-5	TRBD1	TGTGCCAGCAGCTTTCTCGGGACAGTCCCCGGGAGCAATCAGCCCCAGCATTTT	CASSFLGTVPGSNQPQHF
.	TRBV5-4	TRBJ2-7	TRBD1	TGTGCCACCTCCGAGACCACAGGGGCCAACGAGCAGTACTTC	CATSETTGANEQYF
.	TRBV2	TRBJ2-7	TRBD1	TGTGCCAGCAGTGAGGGAACAGGGGGCGTCGTTTTGGACGAGCAGTACTTC	CASSEGTGGVVLDEQYF